What follows describes a single T cell receptor (beta chain). These data are taken from a study of regulatory T cells in long-lasting Graves disease. Through Arm-PCR of CDR3 regions and iRepertoire HTBI primers, TCR beta libraries were built. From the multiplex PCR reads, TCRdb called clonotypes with MiXCR, one entry per CDR3 protein. The table records more than 650,000 distinct CDR3 sequences, 25% to 35% of them present only once. The CDR3 loop spans 15 amino acids. Trimming at V came to 1 base and at J to 7 bases, leaving 10 bases not matched to a gene. CDR1 is MNHEY, CDR2 SVGEGT, per germline. The time point was: persistent/refractory GD, antithyroid drugs over 5 years with positive TRAb. Preparation of the TCR library used RNA extracted from PBMCs.

This clonotype originated in a female donor with Graves disease. The material was peripheral blood mononuclear cells (PBMCs), obtained when the disease was refractory, from a patient treated with antithyroid drugs. The V gene is TRBV6-2 or TRBV6-3, the J gene TRBJ2-7, with 7 bases matching TRBD2. The CDR3 coding sequence is TGTGCCAGCAGTTACTTTTGGCGGGAGACGCGAGAGCAGTACTTC. Protein product: CASSYFWRETREQYF.